This passage covers 29 T cell receptor beta chains from one sample sequenced in a study of shared clonotypes between healthy human individuals. Sequencing was performed with immunoSEQ multiplex PCR; in TCRdb, only in-frame clones are kept and a portion is missing. The sample contains hundreds of thousands of clones, roughly 70% of which appear only once. The sample taken for sequencing was memory CD4+ T cells sorted from blood. Subset specified: CD45RA-negative fraction. The origin of the receptors is a woman in her thirties in good health.

V usage is TRBV28 and J usage is TRBJ2-7, with TRBD1 as a possible D gene (7 bases). V lost 4 bases and J 6 bases, leaving 13 bases between the germline ends. The CDR3 runs 13 residues. The germline gives CDR1 MDHEN, CDR2 SYDVKM. This CDR3 is CASSWFRGAEQYF. In DNA form, the CDR3 reads TGTGCCAGCAGTTGGTTCAGGGGGGCCGAGCAGTACTTC.

The chain couples TRBV28 to TRBJ2-7; perhaps TRBD1 as D (5 bases). The CDR3 sequence is 14 residues long. The V gene lost 7 bases and the J gene lost 3 bases, with 16 bases spanning the gap. Germline V gene lookup returns CDR1 MDHEN and CDR2 SYDVKM. DNA for the CDR3: TGTGCCAGCAACACCAACAACAGGTACTACGAGCAGTACTTC. As protein: CASNTNNRYYEQYF.

This clone was found many times. The chain recombines TRBV29-1 with TRBJ2-7; TRBD2 agrees at 9 bases. Germline V gene sequence: CDR1 SQVTM, CDR2 ANQGSEA. V trimming: 5 bases; J trimming: 0 bases; junction bases outside the gene matches: 8. This CDR3 contains 15 residues. Here the CDR3 DNA reads TGCAGCGTTTGGCTAGCGGGACATAGCTCCTACGAGCAGTACTTC. Translating gives CSVWLAGHSSYEQYF.

There are a few counts of this clone. The sample has other DNA sequences that encode this CDR3 too. The chain joins TRBV28 to TRBJ1-4; 7 positions agree with TRBD1. Germline values: CDR1 MDHEN, CDR2 SYDVKM. This CDR3 contains 15 residues. The junction had 10 bases not matched to a gene; V was cut back by 5 bases and J by 7 bases. The CDR3 sequence: CASSTRQGRSEKLFF. CDR3 sequence (DNA): TGTGCCAGCAGTACCCGACAGGGACGTAGTGAAAAACTGTTTTTT.

The sample holds a few counts of this clone. V gene TRBV25-1 combines with J gene TRBJ1-4; D gene unclear. This CDR3 has 17 amino acids. Germline V gene data show CDR1 as MGHDK and CDR2 as SYGVNS. The V and J ends lost 0 bases and 8 bases respectively, with 19 bases between them. In DNA form, the CDR3 reads TGTGCCAGCAGTGAATATACGGGAATTGGGTACGACGAAAAACTGTTTTTT. Residues: CASSEYTGIGYDEKLFF.

The genes are TRBV20-1 and TRBJ2-6; D remains ambiguous. Germline CDR1 is DFQATT and CDR2 is SNEGSKA (reference sequence). This CDR3 is built from 10 residues. The CDR3 sequence is CSIGANVLTF. DNA of the CDR3: TGCAGCATCGGGGCCAACGTCCTGACTTTC.

The chain's CDR3 is CASFTGDTEAFF. The DNA for the CDR3 is TGTGCCAGTTTTACGGGGGACACTGAAGCTTTCTTT. The chain carries TRBV28 and TRBJ1-1, with D perhaps matching TRBD1 (5 bases). The germline V gene has CDR1 MDHEN and CDR2 SYDVKM. The CDR3 has 12 amino acids. Trimming left V 9 bases short and J 3 bases short, with 11 bases between.

With respect to this clone: This specimen includes other DNA sequences encoding the same CDR3. The chain recombines TRBV19 with TRBJ1-5, with 8 bases lining up with TRBD1. Losses at the gene ends were 3 bases for V and 2 bases for J; bases not matched to a gene: 0. This CDR3 has 14 amino acids. The V gene's germline CDR1 is LNHDA and CDR2 SQIVND (reference sequence). CDR3 sequence reads: CASSMTGGNQPQHF. The CDR3 DNA reads TGTGCCAGTAGTATGACAGGGGGCAATCAGCCCCAGCATTTT.

The CDR3 here is CASSEMRGTYNEQFF. Here the CDR3 DNA reads TGTGCCAGCAGTGAAATGCGGGGTACCTACAATGAGCAGTTCTTC. The gene calls are TRBV2 and TRBJ2-1; D might be TRBD2 (6 bases). CDR3 length: 15 amino acids. The germline V gene has CDR1 SNHLY and CDR2 FYNNEI. V lost 2 bases and J lost 2, with 10 bases in between.

The CDR3, as DNA: TGTGCCAGTAGTATCGGGACTGAAATAATCAATGAGCAGTTCTTC. Amino acid sequence: CASSIGTEIINEQFF. This chain links TRBV19 with TRBJ2-1; TRBD2 is a possible D gene (6 bases). The CDR3 has 15 amino acids. Germline CDR1 and CDR2: LNHDA and SQIVND (reference sequence). The V gene lost 3 bases and the J gene lost 6 bases, with 15 bases spanning the gap.

This chain links TRBV13 with TRBJ2-7; no reliable D call. This CDR3 is built from 15 residues. The germline gives CDR1 PRHDT, CDR2 FYEKMQ (reference sequence). V dropped 2 bases and J dropped 5 bases, with 16 bases sitting between them. The CDR3 region is CASSLYSAVLDEQYF. The CDR3 region has the DNA TGTGCCAGCAGCTTATATAGTGCAGTCCTCGACGAGCAGTACTTC.

The chain links TRBV28 to TRBJ1-1; unclear D gene. This CDR3 is 13 amino acids long. The germline V gene encodes CDR1 MDHEN and CDR2 SYDVKM. V dropped 6 bases and J dropped 1 base, with 9 bases sitting between them. The CDR3 DNA sequence: TGTGCCAGCAGCAGGAGTACGAACACTGAAGCTTTCTTT. This codes for CASSRSTNTEAFF.

There are many counts of this clone. This sequence joins TRBV7-8 and TRBJ2-7, with D perhaps matching TRBD1 (5 bases). The germline V gene encodes CDR1 SGHVS and CDR2 FQNEAQ. V was shortened by 5 bases and J by 5 bases, with 16 bases between the two germline ends. The CDR3 has 14 residues. CDR3 in amino acids: CASSGNHPGNEQYF. CDR3 nucleotide sequence: TGTGCCAGCAGCGGGAATCACCCAGGGAACGAGCAGTACTTC. Using reference TRBV7-8 and TRBJ2-7 for the parts outside the CDR3, the full variable domain is GAGVSQSPRYKVAKRGQDVALRCDPISGHVSLFWYQQALGQGPEFLTYFQNEAQLDKSGLPSDRFFAERPEGSVSTLKIQRTQQEDSAVYLCASSGNHPGNEQYFGPGTRLTVT.

This clone was seen a handful of times. A read error may explain this, as a much larger clone is one base away. The same CDR3 can be traced to other DNA sequences in this sample. The chain joins TRBV14 to TRBJ1-1, with a tentative D call TRBD1 (5 bases). Per the germline V gene, CDR1 is SGHDN and CDR2 is FVKESK. The V gene lost 3 bases and the J gene lost 3 bases, with 8 bases spanning the gap. The CDR3 has 13 amino acids. The CDR3: CASSQQGDTEAFF. CDR3 coding DNA: TGTGCCAGCAGCCAGCAGGGTGACACTGAAGCTTTCTTT.

This chain joins TRBV7-9 and TRBJ2-3; D uncertain. The CDR3 loop spans 15 amino acids. Looked up from germline, CDR1 is SEHNR and CDR2 is FQNEAQ (reference sequence). The V gene lost 3 bases and the J gene lost 0 bases, with 10 bases spanning the gap. CDR3 amino acids: CASSFRSTSTDTQYF. Here the CDR3 DNA reads TGTGCCAGCAGCTTTAGGAGTACTAGCACAGATACGCAGTATTTT.

This clone was detected only once. A read error may explain this, as a much larger clone is one base away. The same CDR3 arises from other DNA sequences in this sample as well. V and J are TRBV9 and TRBJ2-3; D is ambiguous. The CDR3 contains 12 residues. The ends were cut back, 2 bases at V and 0 bases at J, with 1 base in the middle. In germline, CDR1 is SGDLS, CDR2 YYNGEE. The CDR3 is CASSVSTDTQYF. The CDR3 DNA follows: TGTGCCAGCAGCGTTAGCACAGATACGCAGTATTTT. Full variable domain (rest looked up from reference TRBV9 and TRBJ2-3): DSGVTQTPKHLITATGQRVTLRCSPRSGDLSVYWYQQSLDQGLQFLIQYYNGEERAKGNILERFSAQQFPDLHSELNLSSLELGDSALYFCASSVSTDTQYFGPGTRLTVL.

The V and J genes are TRBV20-1 and TRBJ1-1; the D is unclear. The germline CDR1 and CDR2 sequences are DFQATT and SNEGSKA (reference sequence). The CDR3 runs to 11 residues. V dropped 6 bases and J dropped 6 bases, with 11 bases sitting between them. The CDR3 DNA follows: TGCAGTGCCACGGTATATTCTGAAGCTTTCTTT. This codes for CSATVYSEAFF.

V and J are TRBV28 and TRBJ1-2; a weak D match, TRBD1 (5 bases). This CDR3 has 17 residues. Trimming stripped 7 bases from V and 2 bases from J, with 23 bases between. CDR1 and CDR2 (germline): MDHEN, SYDVKM. The CDR3 is CASKTPGFRGLNYGYTF. CDR3 coding DNA: TGTGCCAGCAAGACCCCAGGTTTTAGGGGACTCAACTATGGCTACACCTTC.

The chain has TRBV5-4 and TRBJ1-2, with a possible D match to TRBD1 (6 bases). V was trimmed by 1 base and J by 4 bases, leaving 20 bases between them. The CDR3 sequence is 17 residues long. CDR1 and CDR2 from the germline V gene are SGHNT and YYREEE (reference sequence). The CDR3 DNA reads TGTGCCAGCAGCTTGTATGGGACACGGGTCGCAGGCTATGGCTACACCTTC. Translated: CASSLYGTRVAGYGYTF.

This clone has only one observation. The V call is TRBV21-1, the J call TRBJ1-5. TRBV21-1 is a pseudogene segment. CDR3 length: 16 amino acids. The CDR3 DNA sequence: TGTGCCAGCAGCAAATATGAAGGGATTCGCAATCAGCCCCAGCATTTT. This codes for CASSKYEGIRNQPQHF.

This chain connects TRBV7-8 to TRBJ2-1; 10 bases match TRBD2. CDR3 length: 19 amino acids. The trim removed 6 bases at V and 9 bases at J, leaving 23 bases unmatched. In germline, CDR1 is SGHVS, CDR2 FQNEAQ. CDR3 DNA sequence: TGTGCCAGCAGGGGGGACCAGGTCTTGGCTAGCGGGAGTACAGGTGAGCAGTTCTTC. It yields the protein CASRGDQVLASGSTGEQFF. The whole variable domain, filled in from reference TRBV7-8 and TRBJ2-1, reads GAGVSQSPRYKVAKRGQDVALRCDPISGHVSLFWYQQALGQGPEFLTYFQNEAQLDKSGLPSDRFFAERPEGSVSTLKIQRTQQEDSAVYLCASRGDQVLASGSTGEQFFGPGTRLTVL.

V gene TRBV5-1 combines with J gene TRBJ2-1; no firm D call. Germline lookup yields CDR1 SGHRS and CDR2 YFSETQ. The CDR3 is 15 residues long. Between the trimmed V and J ends, which lost 5 bases and 0 bases, there was a span of 12 bases. The CDR3 here is CASRDTGISYNEQFF. In DNA, the CDR3 is TGCGCCAGCAGAGACACGGGCATCTCCTACAATGAGCAGTTCTTC.

The gene calls are TRBV19 and TRBJ2-2; D is perhaps TRBD1 or TRBD2 (5 bases each). The germline V and J ends were trimmed by 4 bases and 7 bases, with 13 bases remaining between them. Germline loops: CDR1 LNHDA, CDR2 SQIVND (reference sequence). CDR3 size: 14 residues. The CDR3 DNA follows: TGTGCCAGTAGTAATGCAGGGACCGGCGGGGAGCTGTTTTTT. Translated: CASSNAGTGGELFF. Based on the CDR3 plus reference TRBV19 and TRBJ2-2, the full variable domain is DGGITQSPKYLFRKEGQNVTLSCEQNLNHDAMYWYRQDPGQGLRLIYYSQIVNDFQKGDIAEGYSVSREKKESFPLTVTSAQKNPTAFYLCASSNAGTGGELFFGEGSRLTVL.

J is TRBJ2-3 and V is TRBV5-1; 13 nucleotides line up with TRBD2. Germline CDR1 and CDR2: SGHRS and YFSETQ. The CDR3 spans 18 residues. After removal of 3 bases from V and 2 bases from J, the junction contained 9 bases not matched to a gene. CDR3 region: CASSSITSGRALTDTQYF. The CDR3 DNA follows: TGCGCCAGCAGCTCAATTACTAGCGGGAGGGCTCTCACAGATACGCAGTATTTT.

This chain links TRBV5-1 with TRBJ2-3; 8 nucleotides agree with TRBD2. The length of the CDR3 is 18 residues. Per the germline V gene, CDR1 is SGHRS and CDR2 is YFSETQ. V trimming: 4 bases; J trimming: 4 bases; junction bases outside the gene matches: 17. CDR3 sequence: CASSHPGHRSGLADTQYF. As DNA, the CDR3 is TGCGCCAGCAGCCACCCGGGACATAGGTCGGGACTAGCAGATACGCAGTATTTT.

The count of this clone is one. The chain uses TRBV5-1 and TRBJ1-1; possible D gene TRBD1, 6 bases. The V end was cut by 4 bases, the J end by 6 bases, with 16 bases between. The CDR3 is 14 amino acids. Germline V gene sequence: CDR1 SGHRS, CDR2 YFSETQ. CDR3 DNA sequence: TGCGCCAGCAGCCTTTGGGAGGGGGGCGCTGAAGCTTTCTTT. Encoded protein: CASSLWEGGAEAFF.

J is TRBJ2-1 and V is TRBV5-6, with 10 bases identical to TRBD1. The trim removed 4 bases at V and 14 bases at J, leaving 6 bases unmatched. The CDR3 length is 12 residues. Germline V CDR1 and CDR2: SGHDT, YYEEEE. CDR3: CASSLDRGLKFF. DNA of the CDR3: TGTGCCAGCAGCCTAGACAGGGGGCTTAAGTTCTTC.

This clone has a handful of counts. V gene TRBV7-2 combines with J gene TRBJ1-2; 8 bases line up with TRBD1. The CDR3 is 14 residues long. V was clipped by 5 bases and J by 4 bases; unmatched bases: 6. From germline, CDR1 is SGHTA and CDR2 FQGNSA. CDR3 loop: CASSVGQGGYGYTF. In DNA form, the CDR3 reads TGTGCCAGCAGCGTCGGACAGGGAGGCTATGGCTACACCTTC.

J is TRBJ1-5 and V is TRBV27; unclear D gene. V was pared by 1 base and J by 2 bases, with 3 bases between. This CDR3 comprises 13 residues. From germline, CDR1 is MNHEY and CDR2 SMNVEV (reference sequence). DNA for the CDR3: TGTGCCAGCAGTTTATTTGGCAATCAGCCCCAGCATTTT. Protein sequence: CASSLFGNQPQHF.